The entry that follows covers one T cell receptor beta chain sequence. This record belongs to a study of T-cell memory formation after mild COVID-19. TCRdb itself ran the 5' RACE reads through MiXCR, one entry per CDR3 protein. The sample yields around 180,000 distinct CDR3 sequences, 16% seen once. Germline-derived CDR1 and CDR2 are MNHEY and SVGAGI. Trimming cost V 8 bases and J 1 base; bases outside gene matches: 11. CDR3 length equals 16 residues. The sequence derives from an adult woman who had mild COVID-19 (a few samples of this study predate the infection). Cell type and time point are not known. Material: PBMCs or a T cell subset sorted from them (not recorded which). The gene calls are TRBV6-5 and TRBJ1-1; 9 bases fit TRBD1. The CDR3 bases are TGTGCCAGCGTTCCGGGACAGGGTCTGGGGAACACTGAAGCTTTCTTT. The encoded protein is CASVPGQGLGNTEAFF.